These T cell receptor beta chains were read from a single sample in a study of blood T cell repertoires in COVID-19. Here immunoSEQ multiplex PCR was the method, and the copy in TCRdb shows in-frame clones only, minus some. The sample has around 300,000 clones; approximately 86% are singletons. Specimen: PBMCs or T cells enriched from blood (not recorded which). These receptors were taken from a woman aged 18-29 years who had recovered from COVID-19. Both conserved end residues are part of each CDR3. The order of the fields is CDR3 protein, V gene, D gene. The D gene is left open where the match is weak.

cdr3_aa: CASSFALAIYEQYF; v_call: TRBV27; d_call: -
cdr3_aa: CASSLVPLAPETQYF; v_call: TRBV11-3; d_call: -
cdr3_aa: CASSSLPENIQYF; v_call: TRBV27; d_call: -
cdr3_aa: CASSLGLAGSQETQYF; v_call: TRBV28; d_call: TRBD2
cdr3_aa: CASSYSRGGPYEQYF; v_call: TRBV6-2/TRBV6-3; d_call: TRBD2
cdr3_aa: CASSPATAEQFF; v_call: TRBV18; d_call: -
cdr3_aa: CASSTPGAGGAFF; v_call: TRBV7-6; d_call: -
cdr3_aa: CAIRGLGNPNYGYTF; v_call: TRBV10-3; d_call: -
cdr3_aa: CASSVEGRGFWSYNEQFF; v_call: TRBV9; d_call: TRBD1
cdr3_aa: CASSRDRERELFF; v_call: TRBV7-2; d_call: TRBD1
cdr3_aa: CASSFRRGMNTEAFF; v_call: TRBV11-3; d_call: -
cdr3_aa: CASSFRQEIYYEQYF; v_call: TRBV7-2; d_call: -
cdr3_aa: CASSQLQVAKNIQYF; v_call: TRBV4-1; d_call: -
cdr3_aa: CASSLAGQGLDIQYF; v_call: TRBV28; d_call: TRBD1
cdr3_aa: CASSLERVGEQYF; v_call: TRBV7-2; d_call: -
cdr3_aa: CASSVSRTGHQSQYF; v_call: TRBV25-1; d_call: -
cdr3_aa: CASSQRGRGTEAFF; v_call: TRBV4-3; d_call: -
cdr3_aa: CASSPSPTGSQGRAEAFF; v_call: TRBV18; d_call: -
cdr3_aa: CASSSETGFEQFF; v_call: TRBV5-4; d_call: -
cdr3_aa: CASSPGERLNEQFF; v_call: TRBV11-3; d_call: -
cdr3_aa: CAWSLGFNGELFF; v_call: TRBV30; d_call: -
cdr3_aa: CASSIPGYNQPQHF; v_call: TRBV19; d_call: -
cdr3_aa: CASSQDGASEQYF; v_call: TRBV4-1; d_call: -
cdr3_aa: CASSSRTGDTEAFF; v_call: TRBV11-3; d_call: -
cdr3_aa: CASSLGQTYEQYF; v_call: TRBV12-3/TRBV12-4; d_call: -
cdr3_aa: CASSQVMNTEAFF; v_call: TRBV19; d_call: -
cdr3_aa: CASHRGTEAFF; v_call: TRBV6-5; d_call: TRBD1
cdr3_aa: CAITDGTVRTDTQYF; v_call: TRBV28; d_call: TRBD1
cdr3_aa: CASSLRSLRDGSSYEQYF; v_call: TRBV11-2; d_call: -
cdr3_aa: CASSTAFAWEQYF; v_call: TRBV7-8; d_call: -